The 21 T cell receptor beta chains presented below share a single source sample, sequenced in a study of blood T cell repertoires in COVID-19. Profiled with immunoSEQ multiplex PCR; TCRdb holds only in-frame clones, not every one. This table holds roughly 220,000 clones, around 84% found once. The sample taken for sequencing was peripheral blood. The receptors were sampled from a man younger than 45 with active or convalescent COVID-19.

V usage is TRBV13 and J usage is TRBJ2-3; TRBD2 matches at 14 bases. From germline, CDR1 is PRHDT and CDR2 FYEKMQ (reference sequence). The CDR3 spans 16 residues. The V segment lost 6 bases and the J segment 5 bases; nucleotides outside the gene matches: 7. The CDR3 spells CASRLGLAGEIDTQYF. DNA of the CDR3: TGTGCCAGCAGATTGGGACTAGCGGGAGAGATAGATACGCAGTATTTT. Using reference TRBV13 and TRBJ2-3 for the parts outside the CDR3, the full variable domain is AAGVIQSPRHLIKEKRETATLKCYPIPRHDTVYWYQQGPGQDPQFLISFYEKMQSDKGSIPDRFSAQQFSDYHSELNMSSLELGDSALYFCASRLGLAGEIDTQYFGPGTRLTVL.

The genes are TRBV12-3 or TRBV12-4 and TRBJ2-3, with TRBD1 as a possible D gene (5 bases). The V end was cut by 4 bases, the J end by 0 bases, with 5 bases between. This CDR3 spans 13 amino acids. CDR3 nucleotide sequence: TGTGCCAGCAGTTGGGGCAGCACAGATACGCAGTATTTT. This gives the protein CASSWGSTDTQYF.

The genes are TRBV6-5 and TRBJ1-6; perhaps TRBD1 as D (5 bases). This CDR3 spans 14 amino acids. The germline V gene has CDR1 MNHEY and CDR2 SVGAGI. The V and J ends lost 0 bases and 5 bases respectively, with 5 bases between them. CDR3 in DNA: TGTGCCAGCAGTTACTCGACAGATAATTCACCCCTCCACTTT. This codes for CASSYSTDNSPLHF.

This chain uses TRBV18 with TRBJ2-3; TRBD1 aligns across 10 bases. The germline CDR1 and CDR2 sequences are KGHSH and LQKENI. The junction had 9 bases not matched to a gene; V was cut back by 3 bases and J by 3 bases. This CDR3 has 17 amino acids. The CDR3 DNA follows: TGTGCCAGCTCACCCAGGGAGGGACAGGGGATGACAGATACGCAGTATTTT. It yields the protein CASSPREGQGMTDTQYF.

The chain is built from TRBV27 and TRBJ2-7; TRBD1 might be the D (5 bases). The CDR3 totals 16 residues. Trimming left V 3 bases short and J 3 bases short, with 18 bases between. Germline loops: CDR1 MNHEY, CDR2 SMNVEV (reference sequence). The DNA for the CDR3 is TGTGCCAGCAGTTTCAGGGCCGAGACACGGTACTACGAGCAGTACTTC. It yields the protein CASSFRAETRYYEQYF.

CDR3 bases: TGCGCCAGCAGCTTGACAGGTGCCAGGGGAGAAAAACTGTTTTTT. Translation: CASSLTGARGEKLFF. The chain recombines TRBV5-1 with TRBJ1-4; D is perhaps TRBD1 (6 bases). The V gene's germline CDR1 is SGHRS and CDR2 YFSETQ. CDR3 size: 15 residues. Trimming left V 1 base short and J 8 bases short, with 15 bases between.

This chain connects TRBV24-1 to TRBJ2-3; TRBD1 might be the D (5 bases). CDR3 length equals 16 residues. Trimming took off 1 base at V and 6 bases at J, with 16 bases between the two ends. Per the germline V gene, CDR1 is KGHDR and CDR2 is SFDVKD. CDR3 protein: CATSDLEDGQNDTQYF. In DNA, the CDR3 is TGTGCCACCAGTGATTTAGAAGACGGACAAAATGATACGCAGTATTTT.

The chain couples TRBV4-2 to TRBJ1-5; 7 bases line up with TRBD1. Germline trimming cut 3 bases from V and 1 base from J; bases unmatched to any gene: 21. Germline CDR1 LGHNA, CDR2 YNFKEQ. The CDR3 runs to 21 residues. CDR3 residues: CASSQALGSTGTYISNQPQHF. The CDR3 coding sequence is TGTGCCAGCAGCCAGGCCCTAGGCTCGACAGGGACTTATATAAGCAATCAGCCCCAGCATTTT.

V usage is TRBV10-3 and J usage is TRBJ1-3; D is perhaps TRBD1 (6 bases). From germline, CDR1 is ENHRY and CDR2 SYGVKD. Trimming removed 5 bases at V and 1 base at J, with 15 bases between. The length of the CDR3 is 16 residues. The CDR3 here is CAISSSTGPSGNTIYF. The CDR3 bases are TGTGCCATCAGTAGTTCCACAGGGCCGTCTGGAAACACCATATATTTT.

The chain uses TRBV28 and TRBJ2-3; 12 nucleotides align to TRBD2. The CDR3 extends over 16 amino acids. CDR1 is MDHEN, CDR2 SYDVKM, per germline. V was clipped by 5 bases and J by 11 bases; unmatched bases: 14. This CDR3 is CASSPSGRTSGTKQYF. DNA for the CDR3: TGTGCCAGCAGTCCAAGCGGGCGGACTAGCGGGACTAAGCAGTATTTT.

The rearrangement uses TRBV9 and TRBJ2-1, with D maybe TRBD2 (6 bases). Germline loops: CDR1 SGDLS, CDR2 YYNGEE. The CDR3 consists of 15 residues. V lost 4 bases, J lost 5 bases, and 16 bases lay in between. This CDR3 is CASSPLPGRNNEQFF. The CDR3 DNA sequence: TGTGCCAGCAGCCCCTTGCCGGGGAGGAACAATGAGCAGTTCTTC.

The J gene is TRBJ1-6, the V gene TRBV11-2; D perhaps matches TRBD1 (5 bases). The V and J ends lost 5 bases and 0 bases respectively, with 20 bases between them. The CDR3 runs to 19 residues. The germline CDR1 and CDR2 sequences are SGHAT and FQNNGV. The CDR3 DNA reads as TGTGCCAGCAGCGAGCGGGGGGGTTACCAGAGCTCCTATAATTCACCCCTCCACTTT. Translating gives CASSERGGYQSSYNSPLHF.

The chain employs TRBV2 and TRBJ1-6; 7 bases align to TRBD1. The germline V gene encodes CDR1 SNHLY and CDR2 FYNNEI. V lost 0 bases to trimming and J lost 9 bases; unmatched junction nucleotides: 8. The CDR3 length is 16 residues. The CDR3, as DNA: TGTGCCAGCAGTGAAGCGCTTGGGACAGCCCTTTCACCCCTCCACTTT. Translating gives CASSEALGTALSPLHF.

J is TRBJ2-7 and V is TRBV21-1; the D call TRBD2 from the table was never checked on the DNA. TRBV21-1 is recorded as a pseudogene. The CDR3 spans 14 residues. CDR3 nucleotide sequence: TGTGCCAGCAGCAAAGTACGGGAATCACCCGAGCAGTACTTC. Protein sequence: CASSKVRESPEQYF.

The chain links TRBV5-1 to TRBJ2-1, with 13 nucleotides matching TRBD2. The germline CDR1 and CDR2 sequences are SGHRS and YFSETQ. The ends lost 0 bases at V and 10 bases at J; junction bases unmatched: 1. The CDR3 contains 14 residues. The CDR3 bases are TGCGCCAGCAGCTTGGGGACTAGCGGGAGCGAGCAGTTCTTC. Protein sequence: CASSLGTSGSEQFF.

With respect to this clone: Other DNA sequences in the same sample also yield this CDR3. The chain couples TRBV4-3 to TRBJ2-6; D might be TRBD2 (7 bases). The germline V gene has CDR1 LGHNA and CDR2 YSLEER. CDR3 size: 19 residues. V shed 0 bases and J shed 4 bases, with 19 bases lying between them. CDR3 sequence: CASSQDRLGGGSGANVLTF. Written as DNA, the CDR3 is TGCGCCAGCAGCCAAGATCGGTTGGGGGGGGGCTCGGGGGCCAACGTCCTGACTTTC.

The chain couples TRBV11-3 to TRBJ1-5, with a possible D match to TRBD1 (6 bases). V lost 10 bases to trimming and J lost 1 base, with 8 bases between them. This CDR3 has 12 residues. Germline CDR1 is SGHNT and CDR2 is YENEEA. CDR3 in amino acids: CATQGSNQPQHF. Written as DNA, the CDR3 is TGTGCCACTCAGGGGAGCAATCAGCCCCAGCATTTT.

As DNA, the CDR3 is TGTGCCAGCAGTTACTTTCGGCAGGGGAACGAGCAGTACTTC. It encodes CASSYFRQGNEQYF. The chain couples TRBV6-2 or TRBV6-3 to TRBJ2-7; D perhaps matches TRBD1 (6 bases). V shed 1 base and J shed 5 bases, with 12 bases lying between them. The length of the CDR3 is 14 residues. Germline loops: CDR1 MNHEY, CDR2 SVGEGT.

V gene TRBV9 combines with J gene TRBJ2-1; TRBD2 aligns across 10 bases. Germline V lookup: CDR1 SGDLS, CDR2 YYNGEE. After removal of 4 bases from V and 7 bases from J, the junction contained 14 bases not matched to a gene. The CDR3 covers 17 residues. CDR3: CASSSRAGTSARNEQFF. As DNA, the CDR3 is TGTGCCAGCAGCTCCCGGGCCGGGACTAGCGCTCGTAATGAGCAGTTCTTC.

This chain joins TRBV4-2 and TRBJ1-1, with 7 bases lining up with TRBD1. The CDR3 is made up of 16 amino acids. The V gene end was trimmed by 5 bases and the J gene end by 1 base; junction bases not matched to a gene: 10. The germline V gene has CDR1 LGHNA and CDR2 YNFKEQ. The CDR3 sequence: CASSYPGGGQNTEAFF. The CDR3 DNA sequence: TGTGCCAGCAGCTACCCAGGGGGAGGCCAGAACACTGAAGCTTTCTTT.

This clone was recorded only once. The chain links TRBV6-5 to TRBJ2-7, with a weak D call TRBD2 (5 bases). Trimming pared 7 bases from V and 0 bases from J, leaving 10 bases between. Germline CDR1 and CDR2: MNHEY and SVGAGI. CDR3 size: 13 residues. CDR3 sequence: CASKAAASYEQYF. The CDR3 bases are TGTGCCAGCAAGGCAGCGGCCTCCTACGAGCAGTACTTC.